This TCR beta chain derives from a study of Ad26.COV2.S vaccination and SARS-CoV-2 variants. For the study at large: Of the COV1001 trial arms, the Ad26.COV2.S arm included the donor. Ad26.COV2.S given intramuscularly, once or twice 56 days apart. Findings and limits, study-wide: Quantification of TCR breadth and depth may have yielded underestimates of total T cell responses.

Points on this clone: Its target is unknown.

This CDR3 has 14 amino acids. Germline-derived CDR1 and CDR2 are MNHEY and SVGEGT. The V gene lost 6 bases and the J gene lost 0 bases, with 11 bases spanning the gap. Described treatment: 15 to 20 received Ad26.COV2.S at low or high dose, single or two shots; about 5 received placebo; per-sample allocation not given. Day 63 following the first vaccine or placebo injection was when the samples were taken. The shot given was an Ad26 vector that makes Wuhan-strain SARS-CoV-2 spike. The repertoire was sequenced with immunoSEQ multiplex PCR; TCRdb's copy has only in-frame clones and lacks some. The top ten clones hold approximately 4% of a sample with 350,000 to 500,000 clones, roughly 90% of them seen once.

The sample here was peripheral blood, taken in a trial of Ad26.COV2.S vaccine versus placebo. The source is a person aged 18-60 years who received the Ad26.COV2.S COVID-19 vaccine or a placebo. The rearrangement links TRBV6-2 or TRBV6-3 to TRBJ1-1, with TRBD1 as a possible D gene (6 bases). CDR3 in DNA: TGTGCCAGCAGCGGACAGAGATTGAACACTGAAGCTTTCTTT. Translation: CASSGQRLNTEAFF.